Following are 32 T cell receptor beta chains from one sample sequenced in a study of T cell changes during pregnancy in multiple sclerosis. The data were produced by immunoSEQ multiplex PCR, yet TCRdb's version contains in-frame clones alone and is incomplete. The profile shows 65,000 to 80,000 clones, 93% of them singletons. Here the sequenced sample was peripheral blood, taken in the second trimester of pregnancy. The receptors originated from a female donor with multiple sclerosis, enrolled in a pregnancy study.

The rearrangement links TRBV28 to TRBJ2-7; 7 bases agree with TRBD1. The ends lost 5 bases at V and 1 base at J; junction bases unmatched: 8. CDR3 length: 15 residues. Germline CDR1 reads MDHEN; CDR2 reads SYDVKM. The CDR3 sequence is CASSPPTGLSYEQYF. The CDR3 nucleotides read TGTGCCAGCAGTCCCCCGACAGGGTTATCCTACGAGCAGTACTTC.

The V gene is TRBV5-1, the J gene TRBJ2-3, with TRBD1 matching over 9 bases. Germline V gene sequence: CDR1 SGHRS, CDR2 YFSETQ. The J segment lost 1 base and the V segment lost 2 bases, leaving 14 bases of the junction unmatched. CDR3 length: 19 amino acids. For the CDR3, the DNA is TGCGCCAGCAGCTTAGGTTCTCCGGGACAGGGTCACCGCACAGATACGCAGTATTTT. It encodes CASSLGSPGQGHRTDTQYF.

V usage is TRBV12-5 and J usage is TRBJ2-1, with 11 bases lining up with TRBD2. This CDR3 has 15 residues. Trimming cost V 5 bases and J 7 bases; bases outside gene matches: 7. Per the germline V gene, CDR1 is LGHNT and CDR2 is FRNRAP. Written as DNA, the CDR3 is TGTGCTAGTGGTCCCGGGACTAGCGGTGGGAATGAGCAGTTCTTC. Protein product: CASGPGTSGGNEQFF.

The rearrangement uses TRBV9 and TRBJ1-2; tentatively, D is TRBD1 (5 bases). This CDR3 spans 15 amino acids. The germline gives CDR1 SGDLS, CDR2 YYNGEE. V was shortened by 0 bases and J by 4 bases, with 13 bases between the two germline ends. CDR3 amino acids: CASSVADSSGYGYTF. The CDR3 DNA is TGTGCCAGCAGCGTAGCCGACAGCTCGGGCTATGGCTACACCTTC.

The J gene is TRBJ1-2, the V gene TRBV7-8; TRBD1 might be the D (6 bases). V lost 1 base and J 4 bases, leaving 10 bases between the germline ends. The CDR3 spans 14 residues. CDR1 is SGHVS, CDR2 FQNEAQ, per germline. The CDR3 spells CASSLGGDIYGYTF. The CDR3 bases are TGTGCCAGCAGCTTAGGAGGGGACATCTATGGCTACACCTTC.

The chain couples TRBV6-1 to TRBJ2-5, with D tentatively TRBD2 (7 bases). The CDR3 has 15 residues. Deletions cut 1 base from V and 7 bases from J, with 16 bases between. Germline V gene lookup returns CDR1 MNHNS and CDR2 SASEGT. The CDR3 protein is CASSEGGGGLGTQYF. The CDR3 DNA follows: TGTGCCAGCAGTGAAGGAGGGGGGGGATTGGGGACCCAGTACTTC.

The chain uses TRBV10-3 and TRBJ1-1; D is perhaps TRBD1 (6 bases). Trimming cost V 6 bases and J 10 bases, with 15 bases left between them. The CDR3 length is 12 residues. Germline V gene lookup returns CDR1 ENHRY and CDR2 SYGVKD. CDR3 nucleotides: TGTGCCATCAGACCGCCAGGGGCGGGAGCTTTCTTT. Protein: CAIRPPGAGAFF.

The chain uses TRBV5-1 and TRBJ2-3; D is uncertain. The germline CDR1 and CDR2 sequences are SGHRS and YFSETQ. The CDR3 sequence is 13 residues long. V lost 4 bases and J 0 bases, leaving 6 bases between the germline ends. The CDR3 region has the DNA TGCGCCAGCAGCCTCTTAAGCACAGATACGCAGTATTTT. This sequence encodes CASSLLSTDTQYF.

The chain combines TRBV4-1 with TRBJ2-2, with TRBD1 matching over 7 bases. Germline V gene sequence: CDR1 MGHRA, CDR2 YSYEKL. The CDR3 runs to 15 residues. With V trimmed by 5 bases and J by 3 bases, 6 bases remained unmatched. This CDR3 reads CASSLHTGDTGELFF. The CDR3 DNA reads as TGCGCCAGCAGCTTACACACAGGGGACACCGGGGAGCTGTTTTTT.

This clone showed up just once. V gene TRBV5-1 combines with J gene TRBJ2-5; 7 bases are a match to TRBD1. The CDR3 runs to 15 residues. Looked up from germline, CDR1 is SGHRS and CDR2 is YFSETQ. V shed 0 bases and J 4 bases; nucleotides not matched to a gene: 6. The chain's CDR3 is CASSLGQGRVETQYF. CDR3 DNA sequence: TGCGCCAGCAGCTTGGGACAGGGAAGGGTAGAGACCCAGTACTTC.

CDR3 loop: CASSIPRGRARNEQFF. The CDR3 DNA is TGTGCCAGTAGTATACCTCGCGGGCGGGCCCGCAATGAGCAGTTCTTC. V gene TRBV19 combines with J gene TRBJ2-1; the D gene is possibly TRBD2 (5 bases). This CDR3 region has 16 residues. V was cut by 2 bases and J by 6 bases, with 17 bases left in between. Germline assignment: CDR1 LNHDA and CDR2 SQIVND (reference sequence).

The chain carries TRBV6-1 and TRBJ2-7, with D possibly TRBD1 on 6 matching bases. V was clipped by 10 bases and J by 3 bases, with 13 bases between them. The CDR3 extends over 12 amino acids. From germline, CDR1 is MNHNS and CDR2 SASEGT. CDR3 loop: CATRQGSYEQYF. The DNA of the CDR3 is TGTGCCACCAGGCAGGGGAGCTACGAGCAGTACTTC.

This chain links TRBV30 with TRBJ2-1; TRBD1 matches 9 bases. Germline loops: CDR1 GTSNPN, CDR2 SVGIG (reference sequence). J gave up 4 bases and V 2 bases, and 9 bases lay outside the gene matches. The CDR3 sequence is 16 residues long. The CDR3 loop reads CAWSRVGTGTYNEQFF. CDR3 coding DNA: TGTGCCTGGAGTAGGGTGGGGACAGGGACATACAATGAGCAGTTCTTC.

The CDR3, as DNA: TGTGCCAGCAGTGGTGCGCGGGGGGGCACAGATACGCAGTATTTT. Its translation: CASSGARGGTDTQYF. V gene TRBV2 combines with J gene TRBJ2-3, with 8 bases aligning to TRBD2. The V segment lost 4 bases and the J segment 1 base; nucleotides outside the gene matches: 4. CDR1 SNHLY and CDR2 FYNNEI come from the germline V gene. The CDR3 loop spans 15 amino acids. Full variable domain (missing parts from reference TRBV2 and TRBJ2-3): EPEVTQTPSHQVTQMGQEVILRCVPISNHLYFYWYRQILGQKVEFLVSFYNNEISEKSEIFDDQFSVERPDGSNFTLKIRSTKLEDSAMYFCASSGARGGTDTQYFGPGTRLTVL.

The chain recombines TRBV18 with TRBJ1-6; D may be TRBD1 (6 bases). V was pared by 2 bases and J by 10 bases, with 21 bases between. This CDR3 region has 17 residues. Germline values: CDR1 KGHSH, CDR2 LQKENI. The CDR3 loop reads CASSPGLSGVIDSPLHF. The CDR3 DNA is TGTGCCAGCTCACCAGGTCTGTCAGGGGTAATAGACTCACCCCTCCACTTT.

The genes are TRBV6-5 and TRBJ2-7, with TRBD1 matching 11 bases. This CDR3 spans 16 amino acids. Germline CDR1 MNHEY, CDR2 SVGAGI. The V and J ends lost 0 bases and 2 bases, in that order; junction bases with no gene match: 3. CDR3 DNA: TGTGCCAGCAGTTACTCGGACAGGGGGCTCACCTACGAGCAGTACTTC. Translation gives CASSYSDRGLTYEQYF.

This chain uses TRBV6-6 with TRBJ2-7; tentative D call: TRBD1 (6 bases). There are 16 residues in the CDR3. The ends were cut back, 0 bases at V and 4 bases at J, with 16 bases in the middle. Looked up from germline, CDR1 is MNHNY and CDR2 is SVGAGI (reference sequence). The DNA for the CDR3 is TGTGCCAGCAGTTACTCCCCAGGGGCCCTAGGATACGAGCAGTACTTC. Amino acids: CASSYSPGALGYEQYF.

The V call is TRBV10-3, the J call TRBJ2-7; the match to TRBD1 covers 8 bases. This CDR3 region has 14 residues. V gave up 2 bases and J gave up 5 bases; unmatched junction bases: 5. From germline, CDR1 is ENHRY and CDR2 SYGVKD. CDR3 protein: CAISERQGIHEQYF. In nucleotides, the CDR3 is TGTGCCATCAGTGAGAGACAGGGGATCCACGAGCAGTACTTC.

The chain carries TRBV19 and TRBJ2-7, with TRBD1 matching over 9 bases. V was pared by 6 bases and J by 2 bases, with 14 bases of the junction left unmatched. The CDR3 runs 17 residues. CDR1 and CDR2 from the germline V gene are LNHDA and SQIVND (reference sequence). CDR3 nucleotides: TGTGCCAGTAGCAATCCCGGGACAGGGTACGGAACCTACGAGCAGTACTTC. This encodes CASSNPGTGYGTYEQYF.

This chain uses TRBV29-1 with TRBJ2-5; D is unclear. The CDR3 has 13 amino acids. Trimming removed 3 bases from V and 2 bases from J, with 10 bases in between. Germline CDR1 and CDR2: SQVTM and ANQGSEA. In DNA, the CDR3 is TGCAGCGTTGATTTAGGCGGACAAGAGACCCAGTACTTC. It translates to CSVDLGGQETQYF.

The J gene is TRBJ2-5, the V gene TRBV30; D may be TRBD2 (6 bases). Trimming shortened V by 5 bases and J by 2 bases, and 18 bases separated the two germline ends. The CDR3 totals 15 residues. CDR1 is GTSNPN and CDR2 is SVGIG in the germline V gene (reference sequence). The CDR3 DNA sequence: TGTGCCTGGGACCCCTCTGGTAGCGGACAAGAGACCCAGTACTTC. This sequence encodes CAWDPSGSGQETQYF.

This clone is a singleton in its sample. This chain connects TRBV19 to TRBJ1-1; perhaps TRBD1 as D (5 bases). The CDR3 is made up of 13 amino acids. Per the germline V gene, CDR1 is LNHDA and CDR2 is SQIVND (reference sequence). Deletions cut 4 bases from V and 0 bases from J, with 6 bases between. CDR3 sequence (DNA): TGTGCCAGTAGTACAGGGATGAACACTGAAGCTTTCTTT. Protein: CASSTGMNTEAFF.

The CDR3 loop reads CASTGTSGNEQFF. CDR3 coding DNA: TGCGCCAGTACCGGGACTAGCGGAAATGAGCAGTTCTTC. The chain couples TRBV5-1 to TRBJ2-1, with TRBD2 matching over 11 bases. The ends lost 8 bases at V and 7 bases at J; junction bases unmatched: 5. CDR1 is SGHRS and CDR2 is YFSETQ in the germline V gene. The CDR3 extends over 13 amino acids.

The chain joins TRBV4-1 to TRBJ2-7; 8 bases are a match to TRBD2. The CDR3 spans 17 residues. J gave up 7 bases and V 0 bases, and 14 bases lay outside the gene matches. The germline gives CDR1 MGHRA, CDR2 YSYEKL. CDR3 nucleotide sequence: TGCGCCAGCAGCCAAGATGGTTTCACGGGGGGGGCCCGTGAGCAGTACTTC. Protein product: CASSQDGFTGGAREQYF.

J is TRBJ2-7 and V is TRBV18; weak D call: TRBD1 (6 bases). The V gene's germline CDR1 is KGHSH and CDR2 LQKENI. This CDR3 region has 14 residues. V shed 3 bases and J shed 5 bases, with 14 bases lying between them. CDR3 protein: CASSPQGLKNEQYF. The CDR3 DNA sequence: TGTGCCAGCTCACCCCAGGGGCTTAAGAACGAGCAGTACTTC.

The gene calls are TRBV5-6 and TRBJ2-1, with D tentatively TRBD2 (6 bases). There are 19 residues in the CDR3. V was pared by 0 bases and J by 3 bases, with 22 bases between. Germline CDR1 reads SGHDT; CDR2 reads YYEEEE. CDR3 DNA: TGTGCCAGCAGCTTGGGGTTTTGGGGAGGTGAGTCCCGCTACAATGAGCAGTTCTTC. Protein sequence: CASSLGFWGGESRYNEQFF.

V is TRBV11-2 and J is TRBJ1-2; 7 bases fit TRBD1. Germline V gene lookup returns CDR1 SGHAT and CDR2 FQNNGV. V gave up 6 bases and J gave up 0 bases; unmatched junction bases: 7. This CDR3 is 15 amino acids long. The DNA of the CDR3 is TGTGCCAGCAGGACGAACAGGGGTGCTAACTATGGCTACACCTTC. It specifies CASRTNRGANYGYTF.

The rearrangement joins TRBV5-4 to TRBJ2-7, with a weak D call TRBD1 (5 bases). CDR3 length equals 13 residues. CDR1 and CDR2 (germline): SGHNT, YYREEE (reference sequence). Trimming left V 2 bases short and J 9 bases short, with 15 bases between. The CDR3 here is CASSFYAGQTQYF. The CDR3 DNA sequence: TGTGCCAGCAGCTTCTATGCAGGGCAAACGCAGTACTTC.

The chain has TRBV11-2 and TRBJ2-1; D is possibly TRBD2 (6 bases). Germline V lookup: CDR1 SGHAT, CDR2 FQNNGV. Trimming removed 1 base from V and 3 bases from J, with 13 bases in between. The CDR3 runs to 16 residues. The CDR3 DNA follows: TGTGCCAGCAGCTTAGGACGGGGGTCCAACTACAATGAGCAGTTCTTC. Protein: CASSLGRGSNYNEQFF.

The chain has TRBV7-7 and TRBJ2-2; no clear D. This CDR3 comprises 13 residues. The germline V gene encodes CDR1 SSHAT and CDR2 FNYEAQ (reference sequence). The V gene lost 2 bases and the J gene lost 4 bases, with 5 bases spanning the gap. CDR3 region: CASSLRATGELFF. The DNA for the CDR3 is TGTGCCAGCAGCTTACGCGCCACCGGGGAGCTGTTTTTT.

V usage is TRBV6-1 and J usage is TRBJ1-1; a possible D gene is TRBD1 (5 bases). V lost 8 bases to trimming and J lost 3 bases, with 19 bases between them. This CDR3 has 15 residues. Germline CDR1 and CDR2: MNHNS and SASEGT. CDR3 sequence reads: CASGVTRRGDTEAFF. Here the CDR3 DNA reads TGTGCCAGCGGGGTTACCAGGCGGGGGGACACTGAAGCTTTCTTT.

The J gene is TRBJ1-5, the V gene TRBV19; 10 nucleotides align to TRBD1. Looked up from germline, CDR1 is LNHDA and CDR2 is SQIVND (reference sequence). The V and J ends lost 6 bases and 6 bases, in that order; junction bases with no gene match: 11. This CDR3 is 16 amino acids long. The chain's CDR3 is CASSNEGQGPRQPQHF. The CDR3 region has the DNA TGTGCCAGTAGCAATGAGGGACAGGGGCCACGTCAGCCCCAGCATTTT.